A single sample is the source of the 27 T cell receptor beta chains below, sequenced in a study of cytotoxic CD8 clonotypes in ibrutinib-treated CLL. Assay: immunoSEQ multiplex PCR; the TCRdb copy retains only in-frame clones and omits some. This sample has about 200,000 clones, with about 75% found just once. Source: PBMCs, taken after 12 months of ibrutinib treatment. These receptors all stem from a human donor with chronic lymphocytic leukemia.

The chain employs TRBV5-6 and TRBJ1-2; unclear D gene. The CDR3 has 12 residues. V lost 5 bases and J 2 bases, leaving 7 bases between the germline ends. Looked up from germline, CDR1 is SGHDT and CDR2 is YYEEEE. The CDR3 DNA is TGTGCCAGCAGTCCAACAAACTATGGCTACACCTTC. Its protein is CASSPTNYGYTF.

This chain uses TRBV30 with TRBJ2-5; 10 nucleotides match TRBD1. CDR3 length equals 15 residues. V gave up 2 bases and J gave up 5 bases; unmatched junction bases: 8. From germline, CDR1 is GTSNPN and CDR2 SVGIG (reference sequence). CDR3 loop: CAWSPGTGERETQYF. In DNA, the CDR3 is TGTGCCTGGAGTCCCGGGACAGGGGAACGGGAGACCCAGTACTTC.

The sample holds a few counts of this clone. As DNA, the CDR3 is TGTGCCAGCAGCGCGGAAGGGGTTGCTGAAGCTTTCTTT. Encoded protein: CASSAEGVAEAFF. The chain has TRBV7-9 and TRBJ1-1, with TRBD1 as a possible D gene (5 bases). The CDR3 has 13 amino acids. The V and J ends lost 5 bases and 6 bases respectively, with 13 bases between them. Germline loops: CDR1 SEHNR, CDR2 FQNEAQ (reference sequence). Variable domain in full (rest from reference TRBV7-9 and TRBJ1-1): DTGVSQNPRHKITKRGQNVTFRCDPISEHNRLYWYRQTLGQGPEFLTYFQNEAQLEKSRLLSDRFSAERPKGSFSTLEIQRTEQGDSAMYLCASSAEGVAEAFFGQGTRLTVV.

This clone appeared a few times. The sample holds other DNA sequences that translate to the same CDR3. The chain links TRBV7-9 to TRBJ1-1; 10 nucleotides agree with TRBD1. CDR1 is SEHNR and CDR2 is FQNEAQ in the germline V gene (reference sequence). The CDR3 is 14 amino acids. V lost 6 bases and J lost 6; bases outside the gene matches: 7. Here the CDR3 reads CASSSDRGGAEAFF. The CDR3 nucleotides read TGTGCCAGCAGTTCGGACAGGGGGGGAGCTGAAGCTTTCTTT.

About this clone itself: This sample also contains other DNA sequences that code for the same CDR3. V is TRBV7-2 and J is TRBJ1-2; D unclear. This CDR3 region has 13 residues. In germline, CDR1 is SGHTA, CDR2 FQGNSA. V was trimmed by 5 bases and J by 2 bases, leaving 9 bases between them. The CDR3 sequence: CASSPQTNYGYTF. The CDR3 bases are TGTGCCAGCAGCCCCCAGACGAACTATGGCTACACCTTC.

This clone has at least ten counts. The chain is built from TRBV5-1 and TRBJ1-3, with 7 bases fitting TRBD1. The V segment lost 4 bases and the J segment 1 base; nucleotides outside the gene matches: 5. Germline CDR1 and CDR2: SGHRS and YFSETQ. This CDR3 is 15 amino acids long. This CDR3 reads CASSNTGVSGNTIYF. In DNA form, the CDR3 reads TGCGCCAGCAGCAATACAGGGGTGTCTGGAAACACCATATATTTT.

CDR3 in amino acids: CASSLTRNTEAFF. The CDR3 coding sequence is TGTGCCAGCAGTTTAACGCGGAACACTGAAGCTTTCTTT. The V and J genes are TRBV27 and TRBJ1-1; D call uncertain. V dropped 2 bases and J dropped 1 base, with 5 bases sitting between them. The CDR3 is made up of 13 amino acids. Germline CDR1 is MNHEY and CDR2 is SMNVEV (reference sequence).

This chain links TRBV28 with TRBJ2-6, with D possibly being TRBD1 (6 bases). V lost 4 bases and J 7 bases, leaving 14 bases between the germline ends. The germline gives CDR1 MDHEN, CDR2 SYDVKM. This CDR3 is built from 15 residues. This CDR3 is CASSSPSGTANVLTF. CDR3 nucleotide sequence: TGTGCCAGCAGTTCACCCTCCGGGACAGCCAACGTCCTGACTTTC.

The chain joins TRBV29-1 to TRBJ2-3; no definite D call. This CDR3 has 13 residues. Germline loops: CDR1 SQVTM, CDR2 ANQGSEA. Trimming stripped 4 bases from V and 0 bases from J, with 8 bases between. Written as DNA, the CDR3 is TGCAGCGTTGTCCCCATTAGCACAGATACGCAGTATTTT. It is translated as CSVVPISTDTQYF.

This clone was observed a handful of times. This sample also contains other DNA sequences that code for the same CDR3. The chain employs TRBV6-1 and TRBJ1-5; 8 nucleotides match TRBD1. The CDR3 is 15 residues long. Germline assignment: CDR1 MNHNS and CDR2 SASEGT. Unmatched junction bases numbered 6, after V lost 6 bases and J lost 2 bases. In nucleotides, the CDR3 is TGTGCCAGCAGCGATGGACAGGGCGGCAATCAGCCCCAGCATTTT. It yields the protein CASSDGQGGNQPQHF.

This clone was seen a single time. The identical CDR3 is also encoded by other nucleotide sequences in the sample. The V and J genes are TRBV2 and TRBJ1-2; 9 bases are shared with TRBD1. The CDR3 runs 12 residues. Trimming cost V 10 bases and J 2 bases; bases outside gene matches: 2. Germline CDR1 SNHLY, CDR2 FYNNEI. The CDR3 nucleotides are TGTGCCACTGGACAGGGGAACTATGGCTACACCTTC. Encoded protein: CATGQGNYGYTF.

This clone occurred a few times. The rearrangement links TRBV5-1 to TRBJ1-6; the D is unclear. The CDR3 contains 12 residues. CDR1 is SGHRS and CDR2 is YFSETQ in the germline V gene. V dropped 2 bases and J dropped 9 bases, with 6 bases sitting between them. The CDR3 DNA follows: TGCGCCAGCAGCTTTTTAGGTTCACCCCTCCACTTT. It yields the protein CASSFLGSPLHF.

Many counts were recorded for this clone. V is TRBV9 and J is TRBJ1-2; TRBD1 is a possible D gene (6 bases). CDR3 length equals 15 residues. Germline CDR1 is SGDLS and CDR2 is YYNGEE. The V gene lost 3 bases and the J gene lost 3 bases, with 15 bases spanning the gap. The CDR3 nucleotides read TGTGCCAGCAGCGGGAGCGGGGGGCAGCACTATGGCTACACCTTC. Translation gives CASSGSGGQHYGYTF.

J is TRBJ2-7 and V is TRBV28, with 7 bases lining up with TRBD1. CDR1 and CDR2 from the germline V gene are MDHEN and SYDVKM. The CDR3 sequence is 15 residues long. Losses at the gene ends were 7 bases for V and 0 bases for J; bases not matched to a gene: 9. The DNA of the CDR3 is TGTGCCAGCACCGTATACGGGACAGTCTCCTACGAGCAGTACTTC. It codes for CASTVYGTVSYEQYF.

About this clone itself: The junction departs from the called germline gene at one end, perhaps through a read error. The V and J genes are TRBV19 and TRBJ1-2, with D possibly matching TRBD1 (5 bases). Germline V gene data show CDR1 as LNHDA and CDR2 as SQIVND (reference sequence). This CDR3 is built from 16 residues. CDR3 region: CASHRSGTDGYYDYTF. Here the CDR3 DNA reads TGTGCCAGTCACCGGTCTGGGACGGACGGCTACTATGACTACACCTTC. Supplemented by reference TRBV19 and TRBJ1-2, the full variable domain reads DGGITQSPKYLFRKEGQNVTLSCEQNLNHDAMYWYRQDPGQGLRLIYYSQIVNDFQKGDIAEGYSVSREKKESFPLTVTSAQKNPTAFYLCASHRSGTDGYYDYTFGSGTRLTVV.

This clone was found a few times. The rearrangement joins TRBV30 to TRBJ2-7; 11 bases fit TRBD2. Germline-derived CDR1 and CDR2 are GTSNPN and SVGIG (reference sequence). The junction had 10 bases not matched to a gene; V was cut back by 0 bases and J by 6 bases. The CDR3 loop spans 16 amino acids. The DNA of the CDR3 is TGTGCCTGGAGTGTTATAGGGCTAGCGGGAGGAAGCGAGCAGTACTTC. Translated, it gives CAWSVIGLAGGSEQYF.

The sample holds one count of this clone. This chain joins TRBV29-1 and TRBJ2-5, with D perhaps TRBD2 (5 bases). In germline, CDR1 is SQVTM, CDR2 ANQGSEA. The germline V and J ends were trimmed by 4 bases and 0 bases, with 18 bases remaining between them. The CDR3 is made up of 16 amino acids. This chain's CDR3 is CSVGPESGEHQETQYF. The CDR3 DNA follows: TGCAGCGTTGGCCCCGAAAGCGGTGAGCACCAAGAGACCCAGTACTTC.

This chain joins TRBV6-5 and TRBJ1-1, with D hard to call. This CDR3 has 13 amino acids. V lost 6 bases, J lost 1 base, and 9 bases lay in between. Germline V gene sequence: CDR1 MNHEY, CDR2 SVGAGI. Here the CDR3 reads CASRWQKNTEAFF. Written as DNA, the CDR3 is TGTGCCAGCAGGTGGCAGAAGAACACTGAAGCTTTCTTT.

This chain links TRBV4-1 with TRBJ1-5; TRBD1 matches at 7 bases. CDR3 length: 19 residues. Germline V lookup: CDR1 MGHRA, CDR2 YSYEKL. J lost 7 bases, V lost 0 bases, and 18 bases had no gene match. Written as DNA, the CDR3 is TGCGCCAGCAGCCAAGATCCGGAGACAGGGTTATTTTCAGAGCAGCCCCAGCATTTT. Encoded protein: CASSQDPETGLFSEQPQHF.

The rearrangement uses TRBV7-8 and TRBJ2-1; perhaps TRBD2 as D (6 bases). V was shortened by 2 bases and J by 6 bases, with 8 bases between the two germline ends. Per the germline V gene, CDR1 is SGHVS and CDR2 is FQNEAQ. The CDR3 has 13 amino acids. For the CDR3, the DNA is TGTGCCAGCAGCTTAAGGAGGGGCAATGAGCAGTTCTTC. Protein product: CASSLRRGNEQFF.

The rearrangement uses TRBV5-1 and TRBJ1-4; no definite D call. There are 12 residues in the CDR3. V was cut by 5 bases and J by 10 bases, with 12 bases left in between. The germline CDR1 and CDR2 sequences are SGHRS and YFSETQ. Here the CDR3 DNA reads TGCGCCAGCAGGGAACCTCAAGGAAAACTGTTTTTT. Its translation: CASREPQGKLFF.

This clone came up once. The chain uses TRBV18 and TRBJ1-1; no definite D call. CDR3 size: 14 residues. Germline CDR1 is KGHSH and CDR2 is LQKENI. Trimming left V 4 bases short and J 0 bases short, with 9 bases between. CDR3 nucleotide sequence: TGTGCCAGCTCACAACAGACCTTGAACACTGAAGCTTTCTTT. Encoded protein: CASSQQTLNTEAFF.

Only one count was recorded for this clone. The chain recombines TRBV19 with TRBJ2-2; no reliable D call. The CDR3 is made up of 15 amino acids. The V gene's germline CDR1 is LNHDA and CDR2 SQIVND (reference sequence). V was shortened by 4 bases and J by 4 bases, with 13 bases between the two germline ends. CDR3 sequence reads: CASSSRRQATGELFF. The DNA of the CDR3 is TGTGCCAGTAGTAGTCGGCGGCAGGCCACCGGGGAGCTGTTTTTT. Drawing the rest from reference TRBV19 and TRBJ2-2, the complete variable domain is DGGITQSPKYLFRKEGQNVTLSCEQNLNHDAMYWYRQDPGQGLRLIYYSQIVNDFQKGDIAEGYSVSREKKESFPLTVTSAQKNPTAFYLCASSSRRQATGELFFGEGSRLTVL.

The chain has TRBV28 and TRBJ1-1; 7 nucleotides match TRBD1. Trimming at V came to 5 bases and at J to 0 bases, leaving 3 bases not matched to a gene. CDR3 size: 14 residues. Looked up from germline, CDR1 is MDHEN and CDR2 is SYDVKM. CDR3 DNA: TGTGCCAGCAGTAGGGACAGTCTGAACACTGAAGCTTTCTTT. This translates into CASSRDSLNTEAFF.

The J gene is TRBJ1-2, the V gene TRBV2; D is possibly TRBD1 (6 bases). Germline lookup yields CDR1 SNHLY and CDR2 FYNNEI. This CDR3 contains 14 residues. V was cut by 5 bases and J by 0 bases, with 10 bases left in between. The CDR3 DNA is TGTGCCAGCAGTTTACAGGGAGCTAACTATGGCTACACCTTC. Protein product: CASSLQGANYGYTF.

The chain employs TRBV7-9 and TRBJ2-1; D gene uncertain. The CDR3 runs to 15 residues. V gave up 3 bases and J gave up 3 bases, with 12 bases separating them. Germline assignment: CDR1 SEHNR and CDR2 FQNEAQ (reference sequence). The DNA of the CDR3 is TGTGCCAGCAGCTTGGGCGGTTTTTACTACAATGAGCAGTTCTTC. It yields the protein CASSLGGFYYNEQFF.

The V call is TRBV5-6, the J call TRBJ2-5; D uncertain. Trimming stripped 2 bases from V and 5 bases from J, with 7 bases between. The CDR3 sequence is 12 residues long. Looked up from germline, CDR1 is SGHDT and CDR2 is YYEEEE. CDR3 nucleotide sequence: TGTGCCAGCAGCTTATCCGACGAGACCCAGTACTTC. Amino acids: CASSLSDETQYF.